A selection of T cell receptor beta chains follows, all from one sample in a study of STAT3 mutations in large granular lymphocyte leukemia. Only in-frame clones appear in the TCRdb table, and some are missing; sequencing was by immunoSEQ multiplex PCR. The profile shows roughly 11,000 clones, 76% of them singletons. The sample comprised peripheral blood mononuclear cells. These receptors originate from a man aged 60-69 years with T-cell large granular lymphocyte leukemia. Some clones in this sample may be carry-over from other donors' samples. CDR3s include the opening cysteine and the closing phenylalanine or tryptophan. D genes are given only for firm matches. The listing skips clone size in some rows; elsewhere it reads once, few, many or a size class.

D gene: .; V gene: TRBV5-1; J gene: TRBJ2-7; clone size: .; CDR3 DNA: TGCGCCAGCAGCCAACCGGCTCGCGGAGGCTACTCCTACGAGCAGTACTTC; CDR3 protein: CASSQPARGGYSYEQYF
D gene: .; V gene: TRBV12-5; J gene: TRBJ1-1; clone size: .; CDR3 DNA: TGTGCTAGTGGCCCTCAGGGGAACACTGAAGCTTTCTTT; CDR3 protein: CASGPQGNTEAFF
D gene: .; V gene: TRBV15; J gene: TRBJ2-1; clone size: .; CDR3 DNA: TGTGCCACCAGCAGATCTTTGCTTAGCTCCTACAATGAGCAGTTCTTC; CDR3 protein: CATSRSLLSSYNEQFF
D gene: .; V gene: TRBV5-1; J gene: TRBJ1-2; clone size: once; CDR3 DNA: TGCGCCAGCAGCTTGGTTGAGAGAACCTATGGCTACACCTTC; CDR3 protein: CASSLVERTYGYTF
D gene: .; V gene: TRBV9; J gene: TRBJ2-6; clone size: few; CDR3 DNA: TGTGCCAGCGGGGGGACGTCCAGCTCTGGGGCCAACGTCCTGACTTTC; CDR3 protein: CASGGTSSSGANVLTF
D gene: .; V gene: TRBV12-5; J gene: TRBJ2-5; clone size: .; CDR3 DNA: TGTGCTAGTGGTTTGGGCAACCAAGAGACCCAGTACTTC; CDR3 protein: CASGLGNQETQYF
D gene: TRBD1; V gene: TRBV4-1; J gene: TRBJ1-3; clone size: .; CDR3 DNA: TGCGCCAGCAGCCAGCCACAGGGGAACTCTGGAAACACCATATATTTT; CDR3 protein: CASSQPQGNSGNTIYF
D gene: .; V gene: TRBV14; J gene: TRBJ1-1; clone size: .; CDR3 DNA: TGTGCCAGCAGCAATCAGGGGAACACTGAAGCTTTCTTT; CDR3 protein: CASSNQGNTEAFF
D gene: .; V gene: TRBV27; J gene: TRBJ2-6; clone size: .; CDR3 DNA: TGTGCCAGCAGTCTGGGACGGGACTCTGGGGCCAACGTCCTGACTTTC; CDR3 protein: CASSLGRDSGANVLTF
D gene: .; V gene: TRBV5-1; J gene: TRBJ2-5; clone size: .; CDR3 DNA: TGCGCCAGCAGCCCCCCGACGCTAAAAGAGACCCAGTACTTC; CDR3 protein: CASSPPTLKETQYF
D gene: .; V gene: TRBV13; J gene: TRBJ1-1; clone size: .; CDR3 DNA: TGTGCCAGCAGTGACGGGACGGCGGATGAAGCTTTCTTT; CDR3 protein: CASSDGTADEAFF
D gene: TRBD2; V gene: TRBV29-1; J gene: TRBJ2-3; clone size: .; CDR3 DNA: TGCAGCGTTGTTAGCGGGAGTACGTCAGATACGCAGTATTTT; CDR3 protein: CSVVSGSTSDTQYF
D gene: .; V gene: TRBV30; J gene: TRBJ2-5; clone size: .; CDR3 DNA: TGTGCCTGGAGTAAGGGTCGACAAGAGACCCAGTACTTC; CDR3 protein: CAWSKGRQETQYF
D gene: .; V gene: TRBV29-1; J gene: TRBJ2-1; clone size: once; CDR3 DNA: TGCAGCGTTGACATCTACAATGAGCAGTTCTTC; CDR3 protein: CSVDIYNEQFF
D gene: TRBD1; V gene: TRBV7-9; J gene: TRBJ2-7; clone size: .; CDR3 DNA: TGTGCCAGCAGCATACCCGGGACAGGGGTCTACGAGCAGTACTTC; CDR3 protein: CASSIPGTGVYEQYF
D gene: .; V gene: TRBV6-5; J gene: TRBJ2-7; clone size: .; CDR3 DNA: TGTGCCAGCACCGAGGGGGACGGATCCTACGAGCAGTACTTC; CDR3 protein: CASTEGDGSYEQYF
D gene: TRBD1; V gene: TRBV28; J gene: TRBJ1-2; clone size: .; CDR3 DNA: TGTGCCAGCATCACCCCTGGGACAGTAAACGGCTACACCTTC; CDR3 protein: CASITPGTVNGYTF
D gene: .; V gene: TRBV4-3; J gene: TRBJ2-1; clone size: .; CDR3 DNA: TGCGCCAGCAGCCAAGATCAAAGTCACAACGTAGCGGAGTTCTACAATGAGCAGTTCTTC; CDR3 protein: CASSQDQSHNVAEFYNEQFF
D gene: .; V gene: TRBV28; J gene: TRBJ2-7; clone size: once; CDR3 DNA: TGTGCCAGCAGTCCCCTCAGGAACGAGCAGTACTTC; CDR3 protein: CASSPLRNEQYF
D gene: .; V gene: TRBV7-9; J gene: TRBJ2-3; clone size: .; CDR3 DNA: TGTGCCAGCAGCTTAGGACGGTACACAGATACGCAGTATTTT; CDR3 protein: CASSLGRYTDTQYF
D gene: TRBD1; V gene: TRBV10-3; J gene: TRBJ1-2; clone size: .; CDR3 DNA: TGTGCCATCCGGGGACAGGGACTCTATGGCTACACCTTC; CDR3 protein: CAIRGQGLYGYTF
D gene: .; V gene: TRBV2; J gene: TRBJ2-5; clone size: .; CDR3 DNA: TGTGCCAGCAGCGATGGAGAGACCCAGTACTTC; CDR3 protein: CASSDGETQYF
D gene: .; V gene: TRBV5-4; J gene: TRBJ2-3; clone size: .; CDR3 DNA: TGTGCCAGCAGGGCCACAGATACGCAGTATTTT; CDR3 protein: CASRATDTQYF
D gene: .; V gene: TRBV30; J gene: TRBJ2-2; clone size: .; CDR3 DNA: TGTGCCTGGAGTCCCTTAGTGCTTCTTTTCACCGGGGAGCTGTTTTTT; CDR3 protein: CAWSPLVLLFTGELFF
D gene: .; V gene: TRBV30; J gene: TRBJ1-1; clone size: .; CDR3 DNA: TGTGCCTGGAGTGGCCAGGGACCCCTGAACACTGAAGCTTTCTTT; CDR3 protein: CAWSGQGPLNTEAFF
D gene: TRBD2; V gene: TRBV4-1; J gene: TRBJ2-1; clone size: once; CDR3 DNA: TGCGCCAGCAGACCCGCCCCCGCGGGGGGTTACAATGAGCAGTTCTTC; CDR3 protein: CASRPAPAGGYNEQFF